This TCR beta chain was recovered during a study of blood T cell repertoires in COVID-19. At the level of the study: Researchers got acute and convalescent COVID-19 samples from the United States, Italy and Spain. PBMCs, B-cell-depleted T cells, or T cells were the source of the cDNA or gDNA that made up the material.

By its share, this clone is medium-sized (0.01 to 0.1%). Authors' methods: Reference gene primers were amplified, and this amplification served to estimate nucleated cell counts. TCRdb keeps only in-frame clones here, not all; method: immunoSEQ multiplex PCR. V, J and clone size are those of that table, while D and trimming were read from the DNA. Here the sample spans nearly 95,000 clones, 85% to 90% being singletons. V was pared by 2 bases and J by 4 bases, with 15 bases between. CDR1 and CDR2 (germline): SGHRS, YFSETQ. The CDR3 loop spans 15 amino acids. Sequenced sample: peripheral blood. The clonotype originates from a human donor with active COVID-19. The donor label of this sample is uncertain. The chain joins TRBV5-1 to TRBJ1-2; perhaps TRBD1 as D (6 bases). The CDR3 here is CASSLLQGTRYGYTF. In DNA form, the CDR3 reads TGCGCCAGCAGCTTACTACAGGGTACGCGCTATGGCTACACCTTC.